This T cell receptor (beta chain) came from a study of blood T cell repertoires in COVID-19. Study context: The study drew acute and convalescent COVID-19 samples from the United States, Italy and Spain. Sources were T cells, B-cell-depleted T cells, or PBMCs; the material itself was cDNA or gDNA.

The method was immunoSEQ multiplex PCR; TCRdb's version includes in-frame clones alone and lacks a portion of them. The sample has about 110,000 clones; about 75% are singletons. The V gene's germline CDR1 is MNHEY and CDR2 SMNVEV (reference sequence). After removal of 1 base from V and 6 bases from J, the junction contained 5 bases not matched to a gene. The CDR3 length is 16 residues. The specimen sequenced was peripheral blood. The J gene is TRBJ2-2, the V gene TRBV27, with 10 bases matching TRBD2. The clonotype originates from a woman in her 70s with acute or convalescent COVID-19. CDR3 coding DNA: TGTGCCAGCAGTTTATGGACTAGCGGCGGTCCCGGGGAGCTGTTTTTT. Translating gives CASSLWTSGGPGELFF.